This note documents a single T cell receptor (beta chain) sequence. At the DNA level, this CDR3 is encoded by other sequences in the same sample as well. V dropped 0 bases and J dropped 4 bases, with 4 bases sitting between them. The CDR3 has 13 amino acids. Germline V gives CDR1 SGHRS, CDR2 YFSETQ. This specimen comes from a study of cytomegalovirus exposure and HLA in healthy donors. Across the whole study: A subsequent analysis stated that the 120 or so validation repertoires were run on the same platform as the 650 to 850 first-cohort repertoires.

Clones were sequenced by immunoSEQ multiplex PCR, and TCRdb holds only the in-frame ones, with some missing. The sample has approximately 210,000 clones, about 91% seen once; the top ten hold 2.9%. The sample taken for sequencing was PBMCs. V and J are TRBV5-1 and TRBJ2-2; D gene ambiguous. This TCR derives from a woman younger than 35 in good health and CMV-seronegative. The CDR3 DNA follows: TGCGCCAGCAGCTTGGCAGGCACCGGGGAGCTGTTTTTT. It yields the protein CASSLAGTGELFF.